This T cell receptor beta chain stems from a study of Ad26.COV2.S vaccination and SARS-CoV-2 variants. Looking at the study overall: Ad26.COV2.S arm of COV1001 included the donor. General observations from the study: The placebo group had lower spike-specific TCR breadth than the vaccine recipients did. Comparability of non-spike TCR breadth was observed across vaccine and placebo recipients.

Only a few counts were recorded for this clone. Its specificity is unknown. Specified treatment: around 19 received Ad26.COV2.S at low or high dose, single or two shots; 5 received placebo; per-sample allocation not given. The investigators took samples on day 63 after the first vaccine or placebo injection. The protocol was immunoSEQ multiplex PCR, while the TCRdb copy is restricted to in-frame clones and leaves out a portion. The repertoire holds around 300,000 clones, with about 89% as singletons. CDR3 length: 14 amino acids. Per germline, CDR1 MNHEY and CDR2 SVGEGT. Between the trimmed V and J ends, which lost 1 base and 5 bases, there was a span of 12 bases.

Sequencing was performed on peripheral blood, taken in a trial of Ad26.COV2.S vaccine versus placebo. The chain employs TRBV6-2 or TRBV6-3 and TRBJ2-7, with D uncertain. This TCR came from a person aged 18-65 years who received the Ad26.COV2.S COVID-19 vaccine or a placebo. In DNA, the CDR3 is TGTGCCAGCAGTTACTGGGGAAGGCGCGACGAGCAGTACTTC. It yields the protein CASSYWGRRDEQYF.